This TCR beta chain was identified in a study of T cell changes during pregnancy in multiple sclerosis. Trimming took 1 base from V and 8 from J, leaving 12 bases between them. This CDR3 is built from 14 residues. Germline V gene lookup returns CDR1 GTSNPN and CDR2 SVGIG (reference sequence). The protocol was immunoSEQ multiplex PCR, while the TCRdb copy is restricted to in-frame clones and leaves out a portion. Among roughly 48,000 clones listed, 88% were seen once. This specimen consisted of CD4+ T cells from peripheral blood mononuclear cells, obtained in the second trimester of pregnancy. V usage is TRBV30 and J usage is TRBJ1-6; D perhaps matches TRBD1 (6 bases). This TCR was recovered from a female donor with multiple sclerosis, enrolled in a pregnancy study. Here the CDR3 DNA reads TGTGCCTGGAGTGCCGGACAGCCGGATTCACCCCTCCACTTT. It encodes CAWSAGQPDSPLHF.